One sample yielded the 30 T cell receptor beta chains listed below, sequenced in a study of blood T cell repertoires in COVID-19 (dated by TCRdb to 2018 to 2021). Library preparation employed the immunoSEQ multiplex PCR assay. The source is immuneACCESS, and TCRdb retained only in-frame sequences with V and J called. Part of the clones is not carried over; for the studies checked, unresolved V genes explain less than half of this, and the remainder is unexplained. The sample has some 160,000 clones on record, roughly 80% of them singletons. Roughly 3.4% of the sample is held by the ten biggest clonotypes. The material sequenced was PBMCs or T cells enriched from blood (not recorded which). The receptor set was obtained from a woman between 55 and 75 years old who had recovered from COVID-19.

DNA of the CDR3: TGTGCCTGGAGAGGGACTAGCGGCACAGATACGCAGTATTTT. It codes for CAWRGTSGTDTQYF. The chain couples TRBV30 to TRBJ2-3; 10 bases match TRBD2. CDR1 and CDR2 (germline): GTSNPN, SVGIG (reference sequence). The CDR3 spans 14 residues. The J segment lost 1 base and the V segment lost 3 bases, leaving 1 base of the junction unmatched.

This chain uses TRBV5-1 with TRBJ1-4, with a possible D match to TRBD1 (6 bases). The CDR3 is made up of 16 amino acids. Germline CDR1 reads SGHRS; CDR2 reads YFSETQ. Deletions cut 4 bases from V and 3 bases from J, with 16 bases between. CDR3: CASSGETGTANEKLFF. CDR3 in DNA: TGCGCCAGCAGCGGGGAGACAGGTACAGCTAATGAAAAACTGTTTTTT.

V gene TRBV6-1 combines with J gene TRBJ2-5; 9 bases map to TRBD1. CDR1 is MNHNS, CDR2 SASEGT, per germline. The CDR3 spans 14 residues. V trimming: 2 bases; J trimming: 4 bases; junction bases outside the gene matches: 2. CDR3 DNA: TGTGCCAGCAGTGAATGGGACAGGGCAGAGACCCAGTACTTC. Translating gives CASSEWDRAETQYF.

The V gene is TRBV9, the J gene TRBJ2-1; D ambiguous. Germline-derived CDR1 and CDR2 are SGDLS and YYNGEE. CDR3 size: 13 residues. V was trimmed by 0 bases and J by 9 bases, leaving 10 bases between them. As DNA, the CDR3 is TGTGCCAGCAGCGTAGTTCAGGCAGGTGAGCAGTTCTTC. It encodes CASSVVQAGEQFF.

The CDR3 is CASSSRRGGRVTEAFF. CDR3 nucleotides: TGTGCCAGCAGCTCGCGCCGCGGGGGGCGCGTCACTGAAGCTTTCTTT. The V gene is TRBV13, the J gene TRBJ1-1; tentatively, D is TRBD1 (6 bases). Germline loops: CDR1 PRHDT, CDR2 FYEKMQ (reference sequence). The V gene lost 4 bases and the J gene lost 4 bases, with 19 bases spanning the gap. There are 16 residues in the CDR3.

The chain links TRBV9 to TRBJ1-2; 10 bases are a match to TRBD1. Germline CDR1 and CDR2: SGDLS and YYNGEE. The junction had 14 bases not matched to a gene; V was cut back by 0 bases and J by 6 bases. This CDR3 spans 18 amino acids. The DNA of the CDR3 is TGTGCCAGCAGCGTAGCGTTGGGACAGGGGCCACGAACGCATGGCTACACCTTC. Residues: CASSVALGQGPRTHGYTF.

The gene calls are TRBV10-3 and TRBJ2-3; no clear D. The germline CDR1 and CDR2 sequences are ENHRY and SYGVKD. V dropped 2 bases and J dropped 0 bases, with 6 bases sitting between them. The CDR3 is 14 amino acids. In DNA, the CDR3 is TGTGCCATCAGTGAGCACTCTAGCACAGATACGCAGTATTTT. It encodes CAISEHSSTDTQYF.

The chain uses TRBV5-1 and TRBJ1-1; D perhaps matches TRBD1 (6 bases). Germline V gives CDR1 SGHRS, CDR2 YFSETQ. The CDR3 consists of 15 residues. The V end lost 1 base, the J end lost 1 base, and 11 bases lay between the germline ends. The CDR3 spells CASSLTPDRNTEAFF. As DNA, the CDR3 is TGCGCCAGCAGCTTGACCCCGGACAGGAACACTGAAGCTTTCTTT.

The J gene is TRBJ1-5, the V gene TRBV18; 7 bases agree with TRBD1. Trimming at V came to 3 bases and at J to 6 bases, leaving 11 bases not matched to a gene. This CDR3 region has 16 residues. The germline CDR1 and CDR2 sequences are KGHSH and LQKENI. The CDR3 sequence is CASSPSRETGIQPQHF. The CDR3 bases are TGTGCCAGCTCACCCTCTAGGGAGACAGGGATTCAGCCCCAGCATTTT.

The chain joins TRBV4-1 to TRBJ2-7; 8 positions match TRBD1. The ends lost 0 bases at V and 4 bases at J; junction bases unmatched: 5. The CDR3 has 15 amino acids. Germline V CDR1 and CDR2: MGHRA, YSYEKL. CDR3 nucleotides: TGCGCCAGCAGCCAAGATCGACAGGGGAGGTACGAGCAGTACTTC. Its protein is CASSQDRQGRYEQYF.

Worth noting for this clone: The sample has other DNA sequences that encode this CDR3 too. The V gene is TRBV7-2, the J gene TRBJ2-3; 7 bases agree with TRBD2. This CDR3 is built from 15 residues. Germline CDR1 reads SGHTA; CDR2 reads FQGNSA. V shed 1 base and J 2 bases; nucleotides not matched to a gene: 3. CDR3 bases: TGTGCCAGCAGCTTAGGACTAGCCTACACAGATACGCAGTATTTT. Its protein product is CASSLGLAYTDTQYF.

This clone occurred once. This chain joins TRBV6-5 and TRBJ2-1; 10 bases map to TRBD1. CDR1 is MNHEY, CDR2 SVGAGI, per germline. Trimming removed 7 bases from V and 7 bases from J; junction bases left unmatched: 10. The CDR3 loop spans 15 amino acids. The CDR3 sequence: CASTGTGVRVNEQFF. CDR3 coding DNA: TGTGCCAGCACCGGGACAGGGGTTCGAGTGAATGAGCAGTTCTTC.

The CDR3 loop reads CASSPGLLAGGHEQFF. DNA of the CDR3: TGTGCCAGCTCACCAGGTCTTCTAGCGGGGGGGCATGAGCAGTTCTTC. This chain uses TRBV18 with TRBJ2-1, with TRBD2 identical over 12 bases. This CDR3 comprises 16 residues. Germline values: CDR1 KGHSH, CDR2 LQKENI. J lost 8 bases, V lost 2 bases, and 7 bases had no gene match.

The chain combines TRBV18 with TRBJ2-7; 9 nucleotides agree with TRBD1. This CDR3 region has 15 residues. With V trimmed by 4 bases and J by 3 bases, 7 bases remained unmatched. Per germline, CDR1 KGHSH and CDR2 LQKENI. As DNA, the CDR3 is TGTGCCAGCTCACGTACAGGGGGCGCCGGCTACGAGCAGTACTTC. It yields the protein CASSRTGGAGYEQYF.

The chain combines TRBV10-3 with TRBJ2-3, with 9 bases fitting TRBD2. J was trimmed by 0 bases and V by 4 bases; bases with no gene match: 8. The germline V gene has CDR1 ENHRY and CDR2 SYGVKD. The CDR3 covers 17 residues. CDR3 sequence (DNA): TGTGCCATCAGTGGGAGCGGGGGGACCACTAGCACAGATACGCAGTATTTT. This encodes CAISGSGGTTSTDTQYF.

The gene calls are TRBV18 and TRBJ2-7; 7 nucleotides line up with TRBD1. CDR1 and CDR2 from the germline V gene are KGHSH and LQKENI. The CDR3 consists of 15 residues. V shed 3 bases, J shed 4 bases, and the junction held 9 bases outside the gene matches. The CDR3 sequence is CASSPTGQQSYEQYF. The CDR3 bases are TGTGCCAGCTCACCGACGGGACAGCAGAGTTACGAGCAGTACTTC.

The V call is TRBV5-6, the J call TRBJ1-2; D gene unclear. V was trimmed by 0 bases and J by 5 bases, leaving 8 bases between them. The germline V gene encodes CDR1 SGHDT and CDR2 YYEEEE. This CDR3 is built from 13 residues. CDR3 amino acids: CASSLGNGYGYTF. The CDR3 coding sequence is TGTGCCAGCAGCTTGGGCAACGGGTATGGCTACACCTTC.

DNA for the CDR3: TGTGCCACCCAGGGACTATCTTATAGCAATCAGCCCCAGCATTTT. Its protein is CATQGLSYSNQPQHF. The chain recombines TRBV6-5 with TRBJ1-5; perhaps TRBD1 as D (5 bases). From germline, CDR1 is MNHEY and CDR2 SVGAGI. This CDR3 is built from 15 residues. Trimming pared 10 bases from V and 0 bases from J, leaving 16 bases between.

The chain recombines TRBV7-2 with TRBJ1-3; D gene uncertain. Germline loops: CDR1 SGHTA, CDR2 FQGNSA. The V gene lost 7 bases and the J gene lost 4 bases, with 14 bases spanning the gap. CDR3 size: 14 residues. The DNA of the CDR3 is TGTGCCAGCATCGCACAGATCCCCGGAAACACCATATATTTT. It translates to CASIAQIPGNTIYF.

The chain carries TRBV11-2 and TRBJ2-7, with 9 bases lining up with TRBD1. The CDR3 spans 16 residues. CDR1 is SGHAT and CDR2 is FQNNGV in the germline V gene. Trimming took 0 bases from V and 7 from J; bases not matched to a gene: 10. The CDR3 loop reads CASSLEGGQGRGEQYF. In nucleotides, the CDR3 is TGTGCCAGCAGCTTAGAAGGGGGACAGGGTCGAGGGGAGCAGTACTTC.

This clone was counted once. DNA of the CDR3: TGTGCCAGCAGCCAAGGACAGGGGTTCACGAATTCACCCCTCCACTTT. It is translated as CASSQGQGFTNSPLHF. The chain is built from TRBV3-1 (or the pseudogene TRBV3-2) and TRBJ1-6; the match to TRBD1 covers 8 bases. Germline V gene data show CDR1 as LGHDT and CDR2 as YNNKEL (reference sequence). The CDR3 is 16 residues long. After removal of 1 base from V and 7 bases from J, the junction contained 6 bases not matched to a gene.

This chain connects TRBV1 to TRBJ1-1; the D call TRBD1 from the table was never checked on the DNA. TRBV1 is marked as a pseudogene. The CDR3 is made up of 18 amino acids. This CDR3 reads CTSSQDSGQGGVGTEAFF. The CDR3 DNA follows: TGCACCAGCAGCCAAGACTCCGGACAGGGGGGTGTGGGCACTGAAGCTTTCTTT.

This sequence joins TRBV19 and TRBJ1-2, with unresolved D. The CDR3 is made up of 14 amino acids. Deletions cut 8 bases from V and 7 bases from J, with 20 bases between. CDR1 and CDR2 (germline): LNHDA, SQIVND (reference sequence). The CDR3 reads CASRNPAAAGGYTF. CDR3 in DNA: TGTGCCAGTCGAAATCCTGCTGCCGCCGGTGGCTACACCTTC. Drawing the rest from reference TRBV19 and TRBJ1-2, the complete variable domain is DGGITQSPKYLFRKEGQNVTLSCEQNLNHDAMYWYRQDPGQGLRLIYYSQIVNDFQKGDIAEGYSVSREKKESFPLTVTSAQKNPTAFYLCASRNPAAAGGYTFGSGTRLTVV.

The chain recombines TRBV2 with TRBJ1-6; 7 positions match TRBD1. Germline V CDR1 and CDR2: SNHLY, FYNNEI. The V and J ends lost 6 bases and 10 bases, in that order; junction bases with no gene match: 6. This CDR3 spans 13 amino acids. CDR3 in DNA: TGTGCCAGCAGAGACAGGGATGAGTCACCCCTCCACTTT. Its protein is CASRDRDESPLHF.

J is TRBJ1-1 and V is TRBV11-2; no reliable D call. The germline V gene encodes CDR1 SGHAT and CDR2 FQNNGV. V was pared by 5 bases and J by 0 bases, with 16 bases between. This CDR3 is built from 16 residues. CDR3 DNA sequence: TGTGCCAGCAGCCCGGACCCTAGCTACATGAACACTGAAGCTTTCTTT. Amino acid sequence: CASSPDPSYMNTEAFF. Looking up the rest from reference TRBV11-2 and TRBJ1-1 gives the full variable domain: EAGVAQSPRYKIIEKRQSVAFWCNPISGHATLYWYQQILGQGPKLLIQFQNNGVVDDSQLPKDRFSAERLKGVDSTLKIQPAKLEDSAVYLCASSPDPSYMNTEAFFGQGTRLTVV.

The chain couples TRBV19 to TRBJ2-1; 8 bases map to TRBD2. Germline V gives CDR1 LNHDA, CDR2 SQIVND (reference sequence). This CDR3 comprises 15 residues. J lost 7 bases, V lost 3 bases, and 8 bases had no gene match. CDR3 nucleotide sequence: TGTGCCAGTAGTATTGGTAGCGGGGATAGTAATGAGCAGTTCTTC. It yields the protein CASSIGSGDSNEQFF.

This chain uses TRBV27 with TRBJ2-3, with 10 bases aligning to TRBD1. Germline lookup yields CDR1 MNHEY and CDR2 SMNVEV (reference sequence). The ends lost 6 bases at V and 1 base at J; junction bases unmatched: 4. The CDR3 is 15 residues long. CDR3 sequence: CASRPTGGRTDTQYF. The CDR3 DNA is TGTGCCAGCAGACCGACAGGGGGCCGCACAGATACGCAGTATTTT.

The rearrangement uses TRBV3-1 (or the pseudogene TRBV3-2) and TRBJ1-3; D is possibly TRBD1 (5 bases). CDR1 is LGHDT and CDR2 is YNNKEL in the germline V gene (reference sequence). This CDR3 is built from 16 residues. With 0 bases removed from V and 2 bases from J, the gap between germline ends came to 11 bases. The DNA of the CDR3 is TGTGCCAGCAGCCAAGATCTGACGGGGGCTGGAAACACCATATATTTT. Translated, it gives CASSQDLTGAGNTIYF.

V usage is TRBV19 and J usage is TRBJ1-5, with a possible D match to TRBD1 (6 bases). Per the germline V gene, CDR1 is LNHDA and CDR2 is SQIVND (reference sequence). The CDR3 has 14 amino acids. The V and J ends lost 4 bases and 3 bases respectively, with 10 bases between them. In DNA form, the CDR3 reads TGTGCCAGTAGTACAGGGGCCTACAATCAGCCCCAGCATTTT. It encodes CASSTGAYNQPQHF.

The V call is TRBV2, the J call TRBJ2-3, with 7 bases that match TRBD2. After removal of 5 bases from V and 1 base from J, the junction contained 6 bases not matched to a gene. This CDR3 is built from 15 residues. Germline CDR1 is SNHLY and CDR2 is FYNNEI. The CDR3 DNA reads TGTGCCAGCAGTACCGGGACTACAGGCACAGATACGCAGTATTTT. It translates to CASSTGTTGTDTQYF.